This TCR beta chain originates from a study of blood T cells in healthy people across ages. Overall study results and limits: The study found TCR beta diversity correlated strongly with naive T cell percentage.

Around 10 milliliters was the volume of peripheral blood drawn from each donor. Concerning this clonotype: Its antigen is not identified.

Primers used in a second PCR of roughly 6 to 11 cycles were a sample-barcoded 5' primer and a J-beta primer mix. Each cDNA molecule carried a tag from a template-switch adaptor that contained 12 random nucleotides. All samples gave at least 2.5 million CDR3-containing paired-end reads. TCRdb redid the calling of the 5' RACE reads with MiXCR, one entry per CDR3 protein. The sample has over 1,500,000 distinct CDR3 sequences, about two fifths seen once. This CDR3 contains 15 residues. V was clipped by 1 base and J by 1 base, with 10 bases between them. The germline V gene encodes CDR1 SGHTA and CDR2 FQGTGA.

This clonotype originated in a human donor in good health. The chain carries TRBV7-3 and TRBJ1-1, with D possibly being TRBD1 (5 bases). The sequencing input was blood. CDR3 sequence reads: CASSLMGRGNTEAFF. CDR3 sequence (DNA): TGTGCCAGCAGCTTAATGGGGAGGGGGAACACTGAAGCTTTCTTT.